The 20 T cell receptor beta chains below were found in one sample sequenced in a study of cytomegalovirus exposure and HLA in healthy donors. It was with 60 Vbeta and 13 Jbeta primers that the PCR ran. Repertoires were generated with immunoSEQ multiplex PCR, while TCRdb's copy carries only in-frame clones and drops some. The data show around 100,000 clones, around three quarters seen once. The sample comprised PBMCs. The receptors shown here come from a young woman in good health and CMV-seropositive.

This clone was found once. The chain recombines TRBV19 with TRBJ2-1; 7 nucleotides line up with TRBD2. Germline trimming cut 0 bases from V and 4 bases from J; bases unmatched to any gene: 9. CDR3 size: 17 residues. The germline CDR1 and CDR2 sequences are LNHDA and SQIVND (reference sequence). The CDR3 nucleotides read TGTGCCAGTAGTATAGATCATGGCGGGAGTAAATACAATGAGCAGTTCTTC. Its protein product is CASSIDHGGSKYNEQFF.

CDR3 in DNA: TGTGCCTGGAGCGTGAAGGACTCCTCCGCCCACGAGCAGTACTTC. The encoded protein is CAWSVKDSSAHEQYF. V usage is TRBV30 and J usage is TRBJ2-7, with D possibly being TRBD2 (5 bases). The V end lost 3 bases, the J end lost 5 bases, and 20 bases lay between the germline ends. The CDR3 length is 15 residues. From germline, CDR1 is GTSNPN and CDR2 SVGIG (reference sequence).

This chain joins TRBV4-3 and TRBJ1-5; 12 positions match TRBD1. J was trimmed by 7 bases and V by 1 base; bases with no gene match: 11. This CDR3 is built from 18 residues. The germline V gene encodes CDR1 LGHNA and CDR2 YSLEER. CDR3 in DNA: TGCGCCAGCAGCCAAGGGATACCGGGACAGGGGGCTAAGCAGCCCCAGCATTTT. Its translation is CASSQGIPGQGAKQPQHF.

In this sample, this clone turned up a few times. The chain combines TRBV18 with TRBJ2-7; D may be TRBD1 (5 bases). This CDR3 region has 16 residues. V was cut by 6 bases and J by 0 bases, with 18 bases left in between. CDR1 is KGHSH, CDR2 LQKENI, per germline. The CDR3 here is CASSGALTRSSYEQYF. CDR3 coding DNA: TGTGCCAGCTCTGGGGCATTGACGCGTAGCTCCTACGAGCAGTACTTC.

The rearrangement links TRBV15 to TRBJ2-7; tentatively, D is TRBD1 (6 bases). Trimming took off 0 bases at V and 3 bases at J, with 15 bases between the two ends. The CDR3 is 16 residues long. The germline CDR1 and CDR2 sequences are LNHNV and YYDKDF (reference sequence). This CDR3 is CATSRDLDSIIYEQYF. The CDR3 DNA follows: TGTGCCACCAGCAGAGATCTGGACAGTATTATCTACGAGCAGTACTTC.

V gene TRBV7-2 combines with J gene TRBJ2-1, with D tentatively TRBD2 (6 bases). The CDR3 runs to 16 residues. Germline CDR1 SGHTA, CDR2 FQGNSA. The V and J ends lost 5 bases and 5 bases respectively, with 19 bases between them. Here the CDR3 DNA reads TGTGCCAGCAGCCCCCGCGGGGCAGCTCCGAACAATGAGCAGTTCTTC. This encodes CASSPRGAAPNNEQFF.

This clone appeared a few times. The chain employs TRBV6-5 and TRBJ1-3, with 12 nucleotides matching TRBD1. The CDR3 length is 14 residues. Germline loops: CDR1 MNHEY, CDR2 SVGAGI. The CDR3 loop reads CAAGTGGLKDTIYF. The CDR3 DNA reads TGTGCTGCCGGGACAGGGGGCTTGAAGGACACCATATATTTT.

This rearrangement joins TRBV5-1 to TRBJ2-5; 7 bases agree with TRBD1. The J call may be in error: the DNA end matches TRBJ2-7 better. Germline CDR1 reads SGHRS; CDR2 reads YFSETQ. The CDR3 runs to 15 residues. For the CDR3, the DNA is TGCGCCAGCAGCCGGGACAGTTGGAGCTCCTACGAGCAGTACTTC. This codes for CASSRDSWSSYEQYF.

This chain links TRBV27 with TRBJ1-5, with a weak D call TRBD1 (6 bases). Trimming cost V 6 bases and J 5 bases, with 11 bases left between them. CDR3 length equals 13 residues. Germline V gives CDR1 MNHEY, CDR2 SMNVEV (reference sequence). CDR3 loop: CASRRRGYQPQHF. The CDR3 nucleotides read TGTGCCAGCAGACGCAGGGGCTATCAGCCCCAGCATTTT.

The sample holds one count of this clone. The rearrangement joins TRBV19 to TRBJ2-6; D might be TRBD2 (6 bases). Trimming left V 9 bases short and J 2 bases short, with 14 bases between. Per germline, CDR1 LNHDA and CDR2 SQIVND (reference sequence). The CDR3 spans 15 residues. CDR3 nucleotides: TGTGCCAGCAATATGGGGGGAACTGGGGCCAACGTCCTGACTTTC. Residues: CASNMGGTGANVLTF.

In its sample, this clone was seen once. The chain links TRBV28 to TRBJ2-3; TRBD1 matches 7 bases. V shed 8 bases, J shed 2 bases, and the junction held 10 bases outside the gene matches. The CDR3 is made up of 15 amino acids. Germline V gene sequence: CDR1 MDHEN, CDR2 SYDVKM. This CDR3 is CASGLLGQPTDTQYF. Here the CDR3 DNA reads TGTGCCAGCGGCCTCCTGGGACAGCCCACAGATACGCAGTATTTT.

The chain joins TRBV7-2 to TRBJ2-1; the D gene is possibly TRBD1 (5 bases). Germline V lookup: CDR1 SGHTA, CDR2 FQGNSA. This CDR3 region has 12 residues. V dropped 1 base and J dropped 7 bases, with 5 bases sitting between them. The DNA of the CDR3 is TGTGCCAGCAGCTTAGACAGGAATGAGCAGTTCTTC. Its translation is CASSLDRNEQFF.

The CDR3: CASSLLKPYEQYF. The DNA of the CDR3 is TGCGCCAGCAGCTTACTCAAACCCTACGAGCAGTACTTC. The chain combines TRBV5-1 with TRBJ2-7; D is uncertain. V was shortened by 2 bases and J by 2 bases, with 8 bases between the two germline ends. The germline V gene encodes CDR1 SGHRS and CDR2 YFSETQ. CDR3 length equals 13 residues.

V and J are TRBV27 and TRBJ1-2, with D unclear. This CDR3 is 12 amino acids long. The ends were cut back, 8 bases at V and 6 bases at J, with 13 bases in the middle. Germline loops: CDR1 MNHEY, CDR2 SMNVEV (reference sequence). CDR3 loop: CASAGSYHGYTF. The CDR3 nucleotides read TGTGCCAGCGCGGGATCCTACCATGGCTACACCTTC.

CDR3 sequence: CASSATGSSTDTQYF. CDR3 bases: TGTGCCAGCAGCGCGACAGGGAGTAGCACAGATACGCAGTATTTT. This chain links TRBV7-6 with TRBJ2-3; TRBD1 matches 7 bases. The germline V gene has CDR1 SGHVS and CDR2 FNYEAQ. Trimming at V came to 5 bases and at J to 0 bases, leaving 5 bases not matched to a gene. This CDR3 comprises 15 residues.

This clone showed up just a few times. The chain uses TRBV10-3 and TRBJ2-1, with TRBD2 matching over 10 bases. This CDR3 comprises 15 residues. The germline V gene has CDR1 ENHRY and CDR2 SYGVKD. Trimming at V came to 7 bases and at J to 6 bases, leaving 9 bases not matched to a gene. The CDR3 sequence is CAITAVSGGANEQFF. DNA of the CDR3: TGTGCCATCACGGCTGTAAGCGGGGGGGCCAATGAGCAGTTCTTC.

This chain joins TRBV5-1 and TRBJ1-3; D might be TRBD1 (5 bases). The CDR3 has 16 amino acids. The germline V gene has CDR1 SGHRS and CDR2 YFSETQ. Trimming shortened V by 1 base and J by 0 bases, and 11 bases separated the two germline ends. The CDR3 DNA reads TGCGCCAGCAGCTTGTCGGGACTGAGCTCTGGAAACACCATATATTTT. It translates to CASSLSGLSSGNTIYF.

As DNA, the CDR3 is TGTGCCAGTAGTATGTACAGGGACAACACTGAAGCTTTCTTT. Amino acids: CASSMYRDNTEAFF. The genes are TRBV19 and TRBJ1-1, with D possibly being TRBD1 (6 bases). V was shortened by 3 bases and J by 2 bases, with 10 bases between the two germline ends. The germline V gene encodes CDR1 LNHDA and CDR2 SQIVND (reference sequence). This CDR3 is built from 14 residues.

This chain joins TRBV19 and TRBJ2-7, with TRBD1 identical over 9 bases. CDR1 and CDR2 (germline): LNHDA, SQIVND (reference sequence). V trimming: 7 bases; J trimming: 5 bases; junction bases outside the gene matches: 6. CDR3 length: 13 amino acids. The CDR3 DNA sequence: TGTGCCAGTACACGGACAGGGGTCCACGAGCAGTACTTC. Protein sequence: CASTRTGVHEQYF. The variable domain in full, with the rest retrieved from reference TRBV19 and TRBJ2-7, is DGGITQSPKYLFRKEGQNVTLSCEQNLNHDAMYWYRQDPGQGLRLIYYSQIVNDFQKGDIAEGYSVSREKKESFPLTVTSAQKNPTAFYLCASTRTGVHEQYFGPGTRLTVT.

The gene calls are TRBV18 and TRBJ1-1, with D uncertain. Germline V gives CDR1 KGHSH, CDR2 LQKENI. The ends were cut back, 8 bases at V and 4 bases at J, with 8 bases in the middle. The CDR3 extends over 11 amino acids. CDR3 sequence reads: CASESGTEAFF. DNA for the CDR3: TGTGCCAGCGAATCGGGCACTGAAGCTTTCTTT.